The 17 T cell receptor beta chains below come from one sample, sequenced in a study of vaccination effects on CD4 cells after COVID-19. No cognate antigen is known for these TCRs. Before any sequencing was done, the ViraFEST assay used viral peptide pools to expand antigen-specific CD4+ T cells. When around 9 days of culture had elapsed, CD4+ T cells were isolated. Participants received two doses of either the BNT162b2 or mRNA-1273 vaccine. Sequenced by immunoSEQ multiplex PCR; TCRdb stores in-frame clones only, minus some. The sample records over 14,000 clones, 72% being singletons. Specimen: CD4+ T cells from PBMCs cultured with SARS-CoV-2 spike peptides, collected after COVID-19 vaccination. The receptors derive from a human donor who received a COVID-19 vaccine.

V is TRBV6-5 and J is TRBJ1-5, with D perhaps TRBD1 (5 bases). The CDR3 has 13 amino acids. Germline-derived CDR1 and CDR2 are MNHEY and SVGAGI. Trimming took off 8 bases at V and 3 bases at J, with 11 bases between the two ends. The CDR3: CASRGEDNQPQHF. The CDR3 nucleotides read TGTGCCAGCCGGGGCGAGGACAATCAGCCCCAGCATTTT.

The chain recombines TRBV18 with TRBJ2-7; D perhaps matches TRBD1 (5 bases). CDR3 length equals 16 residues. Trimming removed 1 base from V and 3 bases from J, with 16 bases in between. Germline loops: CDR1 KGHSH, CDR2 LQKENI. This CDR3 is CASSPRAQGVDYEQYF. The CDR3 DNA sequence: TGTGCCAGCTCACCACGAGCCCAAGGGGTAGACTACGAGCAGTACTTC.

The chain recombines TRBV7-9 with TRBJ1-1, with D perhaps TRBD1 (5 bases). From germline, CDR1 is SEHNR and CDR2 FQNEAQ (reference sequence). The CDR3 spans 16 residues. Trimming shortened V by 5 bases and J by 1 base, and 17 bases separated the two germline ends. The CDR3 coding sequence is TGTGCCAGCAGCCCGTTCACCGGGGCAGGGAACACTGAAGCTTTCTTT. This sequence encodes CASSPFTGAGNTEAFF.

The chain joins TRBV9 to TRBJ2-5, with 8 bases aligning to TRBD1. The CDR3 contains 14 residues. Trimming took 4 bases from V and 1 from J; bases not matched to a gene: 3. Germline CDR1 SGDLS, CDR2 YYNGEE. The CDR3 DNA is TGTGCCAGCAGCTGGGGACAGGCCCAAGAGACCCAGTACTTC. Protein: CASSWGQAQETQYF.

The chain employs TRBV5-1 and TRBJ2-1; the match to TRBD2 covers 7 bases. CDR3 length equals 15 residues. Germline V gene lookup returns CDR1 SGHRS and CDR2 YFSETQ. Germline trimming cut 0 bases from V and 7 bases from J; bases unmatched to any gene: 7. The CDR3 here is CASSLEGGSGNEQFF. The CDR3 DNA reads as TGCGCCAGCAGCTTGGAGGGCGGGAGCGGAAATGAGCAGTTCTTC. Together with reference TRBV5-1 and TRBJ2-1, the CDR3 gives the full variable domain: KAGVTQTPRYLIKTRGQQVTLSCSPISGHRSVSWYQQTPGQGLQFLFEYFSETQRNKGNFPGRFSGRQFSNSRSEMNVSTLELGDSALYLCASSLEGGSGNEQFFGPGTRLTVL.

This clone is large. The rearrangement uses TRBV7-9 and TRBJ2-7; TRBD1 matches at 7 bases. Germline CDR1 is SEHNR and CDR2 is FQNEAQ (reference sequence). The V gene end was trimmed by 4 bases and the J gene end by 9 bases; junction bases not matched to a gene: 9. This CDR3 is built from 13 residues. This chain's CDR3 is CASSSRQGERQYF. CDR3 coding DNA: TGTGCCAGCAGCTCCCGACAGGGTGAGAGGCAGTACTTC.

A few counts support this clone. An end of the junction differs from the germline gene, which may be a read error. The chain is built from TRBV5-6 and TRBJ1-2; 9 nucleotides align to TRBD1. The CDR3 covers 14 residues. Germline V lookup: CDR1 SGHDT, CDR2 YYEEEE. CDR3 sequence (DNA): TGTGCCAGCACCTTGGGACAGGGAATTGGTGGCTACACCTTC. Protein: CASTLGQGIGGYTF.

The chain uses TRBV2 and TRBJ1-2; 8 bases map to TRBD1. CDR1 and CDR2 from the germline V gene are SNHLY and FYNNEI. V gave up 6 bases and J gave up 0 bases; unmatched junction bases: 3. The CDR3 runs 14 residues. The CDR3 loop reads CASRGTGANYGYTF. As DNA, the CDR3 is TGTGCCAGCAGAGGGACAGGAGCTAACTATGGCTACACCTTC.

The V and J genes are TRBV30 and TRBJ1-1, with a tentative D call TRBD1 (6 bases). From germline, CDR1 is GTSNPN and CDR2 SVGIG (reference sequence). The CDR3 spans 12 residues. Trimming cost V 1 base and J 7 bases, with 10 bases left between them. CDR3 protein: CAWSGGGVEAFF. CDR3 coding DNA: TGTGCCTGGAGTGGTGGGGGCGTTGAAGCTTTCTTT.

V gene TRBV28 combines with J gene TRBJ1-3; perhaps TRBD1 as D (5 bases). V was clipped by 5 bases and J by 6 bases, with 14 bases between them. Germline CDR1 is MDHEN and CDR2 is SYDVKM. This CDR3 spans 14 amino acids. The CDR3: CASSPSGGTNTIYF. CDR3 DNA sequence: TGTGCCAGCAGTCCCTCGGGGGGAACAAACACCATATATTTT.

This chain links TRBV4-1 with TRBJ1-5; D is uncertain. V was clipped by 2 bases and J by 6 bases, with 14 bases between them. Germline values: CDR1 MGHRA, CDR2 YSYEKL. CDR3 length: 15 amino acids. The CDR3 loop reads CASSQSGVAGQPQHF. The CDR3 coding sequence is TGCGCCAGCAGCCAATCAGGAGTAGCGGGTCAGCCCCAGCATTTT.

This clone was detected a few times. This chain joins TRBV27 and TRBJ1-5, with unresolved D. The germline V gene encodes CDR1 MNHEY and CDR2 SMNVEV (reference sequence). Trimming left V 6 bases short and J 5 bases short, with 5 bases between. The CDR3 covers 11 residues. The CDR3 DNA reads as TGTGCCAGCAGGCATCATCAGCCCCAGCATTTT. It specifies CASRHHQPQHF.

The V call is TRBV18, the J call TRBJ2-1; TRBD1 might be the D (6 bases). Germline lookup yields CDR1 KGHSH and CDR2 LQKENI. V dropped 3 bases and J dropped 6 bases, with 15 bases sitting between them. The CDR3 is made up of 15 amino acids. For the CDR3, the DNA is TGTGCCAGCTCACCTAACAGGGCTCCTTCCAATGAGCAGTTCTTC. It codes for CASSPNRAPSNEQFF.

This clone has a single count. V is TRBV12-5 and J is TRBJ2-1, with a weak D call TRBD2 (8 bases). The germline V and J ends were trimmed by 0 bases and 8 bases, with 20 bases remaining between them. Germline V lookup: CDR1 LGHNT, CDR2 FRNRAP. This CDR3 is built from 17 residues. The CDR3 reads CASGLVQGIGGAHEQFF. For the CDR3, the DNA is TGTGCTAGTGGTTTGGTACAGGGGATCGGGGGGGCCCATGAGCAGTTCTTC.

This clone was recorded only once. This chain connects TRBV6-5 to TRBJ1-3, with no clear D. The CDR3 totals 13 residues. Germline loops: CDR1 MNHEY, CDR2 SVGAGI. V lost 8 bases to trimming and J lost 2 bases, with 10 bases between them. The CDR3 DNA is TGTGCCAGCCGCAGTGGGGCTGGAAACACCATATATTTT. Amino acids: CASRSGAGNTIYF.

This chain uses TRBV6-6 with TRBJ1-4; 8 bases align to TRBD1. This CDR3 has 15 residues. The J segment lost 4 bases and the V segment lost 4 bases, leaving 5 bases of the junction unmatched. Looked up from germline, CDR1 is MNHNY and CDR2 is SVGAGI (reference sequence). CDR3 DNA sequence: TGTGCCAGCAGTTCTGGGACAGGCTTTAATGAAAAACTGTTTTTT. It codes for CASSSGTGFNEKLFF.

The gene calls are TRBV5-1 and TRBJ2-2, with D maybe TRBD2 (6 bases). Germline CDR1 and CDR2: SGHRS and YFSETQ. V dropped 4 bases and J dropped 0 bases, with 10 bases sitting between them. There are 15 residues in the CDR3. This chain's CDR3 is CASSMGLSNTGELFF. In nucleotides, the CDR3 is TGCGCCAGCAGCATGGGACTCTCGAACACCGGGGAGCTGTTTTTT.